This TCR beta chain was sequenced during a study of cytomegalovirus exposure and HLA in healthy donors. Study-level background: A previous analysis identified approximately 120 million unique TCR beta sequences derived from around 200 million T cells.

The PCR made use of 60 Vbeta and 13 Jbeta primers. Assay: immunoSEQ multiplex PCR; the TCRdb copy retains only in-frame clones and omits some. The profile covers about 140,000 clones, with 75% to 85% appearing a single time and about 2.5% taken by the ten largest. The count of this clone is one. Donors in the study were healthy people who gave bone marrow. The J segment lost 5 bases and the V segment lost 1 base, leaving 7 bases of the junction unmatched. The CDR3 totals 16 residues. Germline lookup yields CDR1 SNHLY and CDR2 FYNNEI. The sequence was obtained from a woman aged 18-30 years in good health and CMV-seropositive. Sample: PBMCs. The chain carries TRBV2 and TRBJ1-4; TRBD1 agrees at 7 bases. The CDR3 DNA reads TGTGCCAGCAGTGAAGGACAGGGTGCGACGAATGAAAAACTGTTTTTT. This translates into CASSEGQGATNEKLFF.